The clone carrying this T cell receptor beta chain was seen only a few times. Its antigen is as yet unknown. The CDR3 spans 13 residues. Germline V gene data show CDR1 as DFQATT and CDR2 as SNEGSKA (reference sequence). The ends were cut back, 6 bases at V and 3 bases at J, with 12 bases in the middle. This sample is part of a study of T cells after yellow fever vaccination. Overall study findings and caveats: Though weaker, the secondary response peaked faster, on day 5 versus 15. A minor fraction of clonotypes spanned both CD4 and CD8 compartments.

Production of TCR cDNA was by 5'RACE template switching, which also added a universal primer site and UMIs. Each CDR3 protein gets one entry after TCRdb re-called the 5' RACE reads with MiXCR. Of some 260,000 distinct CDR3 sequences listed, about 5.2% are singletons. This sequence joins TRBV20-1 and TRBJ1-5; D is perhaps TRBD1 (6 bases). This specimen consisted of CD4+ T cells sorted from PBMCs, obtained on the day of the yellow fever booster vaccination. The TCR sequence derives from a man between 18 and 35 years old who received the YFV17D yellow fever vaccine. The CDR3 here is CSARGRDNQPQHF. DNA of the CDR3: TGCAGTGCCAGGGGTAGGGACAATCAGCCCCAGCATTTT.